The rows below give T cell receptor beta chains drawn from one sample of a study of T-cell memory formation after mild COVID-19. TCRdb processed the 5' RACE reads anew with MiXCR; each CDR3 protein has one entry. Of roughly 220,000 distinct CDR3 sequences detected, roughly 10% appear once; the ten largest clones hold 3% to 4%. Sequences were obtained from PBMCs or a T cell subset sorted from them (not recorded which). The receptors derive from a man younger than 30 who had mild COVID-19 (a few samples of this study predate the infection). Cell type and time point are not known. The CDR3 runs from the conserved cysteine through the conserved F or W. A D gene is named only where the DNA matches it firmly. Expanded clones are given a class, and other clones once, few, many or no size at all.

14	TRBV10-3	many	TRBJ1-1	-	CAISVRADNTEAFF	TGTGCCATCAGTGTAAGGGCAGATAACACTGAAGCTTTCTTT
23	TRBV7-8	-	TRBJ2-5	TRBD2	CASSPWRTSGGLRRQTYQETQYF	TGTGCCAGCAGCCCATGGCGGACTAGCGGGGGACTCAGGAGGCAAACGTACCAAGAGACCCAGTACTTC
13	TRBV10-3	-	TRBJ1-1	-	CAISGGGLAEAFF	TGTGCCATCAGTGGGGGTGGTTTGGCTGAAGCTTTCTTT
16	TRBV9	many	TRBJ2-2	-	CASSVDWTPNTGELFF	TGTGCCAGCAGCGTAGATTGGACACCGAACACCGGGGAGCTGTTTTTT
19	TRBV7-2	many	TRBJ2-3	TRBD2	CASSLGLAGGPSSTDTQYF	TGTGCCAGCAGCTTAGGGCTAGCGGGGGGCCCTTCTAGCACAGATACGCAGTATTTT
14	TRBV4-2	-	TRBJ2-3	-	CASGTGASTDTQYF	TGTGCCAGCGGGACGGGGGCTAGCACAGATACGCAGTATTTT
14	TRBV7-2	-	TRBJ2-3	-	CASSSYQRTDTQYF	TGTGCCAGCAGCTCGTACCAACGCACAGATACGCAGTATTTT
15	TRBV18	-	TRBJ2-5	-	CASSPGLWVPETQYF	TGTGCCAGCTCACCAGGGTTATGGGTCCCGGAGACCCAGTACTTC
15	TRBV28	-	TRBJ1-2	-	CASSFLGPGNYGYTF	TGTGCCAGCAGTTTCCTGGGGCCGGGAAACTATGGCTACACCTTC
14	TRBV19	-	TRBJ2-1	TRBD1	CASSPRTGTYEQFF	TGTGCCAGTAGTCCCAGGACAGGGACGTATGAGCAGTTCTTC
12	TRBV2	-	TRBJ2-7	-	CASSAWSDEQYF	TGTGCCAGCAGTGCGTGGAGCGACGAGCAGTACTTC
14	TRBV7-8	many	TRBJ1-1	-	CASSPWGQETEAFF	TGTGCCAGCAGCCCGTGGGGGCAGGAAACTGAAGCTTTCTTT
18	TRBV11-2	-	TRBJ2-3	TRBD2	CASSLEGPTSGYTDTQYF	TGTGCCAGCAGCTTAGAGGGCCCGACTAGCGGCTACACAGATACGCAGTATTTT
13	TRBV7-2	few	TRBJ1-4	TRBD1	CASSLDRGEKLFF	TGTGCCAGCAGCTTAGACAGGGGTGAAAAACTGTTTTTT
12	TRBV20-1	-	TRBJ1-1	-	CSARGHYTEAFF	TGCAGTGCTAGGGGACACTACACTGAAGCTTTCTTT
13	TRBV3-1	-	TRBJ1-6	-	CASSQGYNSPLHF	TGTGCCAGCAGCCAAGGCTATAATTCACCCCTCCACTTT
15	TRBV12-3/TRBV12-4	few	TRBJ1-4	-	CASSLSTSRNEKLFF	TGTGCCAGCAGTTTATCCACCTCACGAAATGAAAAACTGTTTTTT